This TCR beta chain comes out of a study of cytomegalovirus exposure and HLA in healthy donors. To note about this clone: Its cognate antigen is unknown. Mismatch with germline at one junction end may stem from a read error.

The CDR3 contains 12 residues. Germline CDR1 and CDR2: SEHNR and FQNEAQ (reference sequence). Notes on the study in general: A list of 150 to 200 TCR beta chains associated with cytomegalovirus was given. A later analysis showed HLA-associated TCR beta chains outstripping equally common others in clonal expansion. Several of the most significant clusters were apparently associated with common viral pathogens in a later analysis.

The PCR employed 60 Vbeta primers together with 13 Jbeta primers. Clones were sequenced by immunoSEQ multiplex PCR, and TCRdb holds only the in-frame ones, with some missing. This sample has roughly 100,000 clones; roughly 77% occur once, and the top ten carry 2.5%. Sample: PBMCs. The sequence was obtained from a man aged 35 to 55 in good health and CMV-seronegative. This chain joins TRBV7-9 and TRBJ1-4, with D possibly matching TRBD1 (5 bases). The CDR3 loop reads CSSKGINEKLFF. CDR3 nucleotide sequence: TGTTCCAGCAAGGGGATTAATGAAAAACTGTTTTTT.